One sample yielded the 32 T cell receptor beta chains listed below, sequenced in a study of regulatory T cells in long-lasting Graves disease. Time point reported: persistent/refractory GD, antithyroid drugs over 5 years with positive TRAb. Making the TCR library involved RNA that had been extracted from PBMCs. Libraries of TCR beta came from iRepertoire HTBI primers plus Arm-PCR of CDR3 regions. TCRdb re-analysed the multiplex PCR reads in MiXCR, keeping a single row per CDR3 protein. The sample includes about 660,000 distinct CDR3 sequences, 25% to 30% of them seen just once. Specimen: peripheral blood mononuclear cells (PBMCs), collected when the disease was refractory, from a patient treated with antithyroid drugs. The origin of the receptors is a female donor with Graves disease.

This clonotype showed up just a few times. This rearrangement joins TRBV7-9 to TRBJ1-1, with D tentatively TRBD1 (5 bases). Germline CDR1 and CDR2: SEHNR and FQNEAQ (reference sequence). The CDR3 spans 14 residues. Deletions cut 10 bases from V and 3 bases from J, with 18 bases between. CDR3 coding DNA: TGTGCCACCGCTTGGGGTGTAGGGGACACTGAAGCTTTCTTT. Translation gives CATAWGVGDTEAFF. Filled out from reference TRBV7-9 and TRBJ1-1, the complete variable domain reads DTGVSQNPRHKITKRGQNVTFRCDPISEHNRLYWYRQTLGQGPEFLTYFQNEAQLEKSRLLSDRFSAERPKGSFSTLEIQRTEQGDSAMYLCATAWGVGDTEAFFGQGTRLTVV.

The chain employs TRBV7-6 and TRBJ2-2, with a weak D call TRBD1 (6 bases). CDR1 and CDR2 (germline): SGHVS, FNYEAQ. V lost 3 bases to trimming and J lost 2 bases, with 10 bases between them. The CDR3 contains 15 residues. DNA for the CDR3: TGTGCCAGCAGCTTCTGGGACACTAACACCGGGGAGCTGTTTTTT. Translating gives CASSFWDTNTGELFF.

Only one count was recorded for this clonotype. A read error may explain this, as a much larger clone is one base away. CDR3: CASESGVGGTEAFF. The CDR3 DNA is TGTGCCAGCGAGTCAGGGGTTGGGGGAACTGAAGCTTTCTTT. V is TRBV7-6 and J is TRBJ1-1, with D possibly being TRBD1 (6 bases). Trimming removed 8 bases at V and 5 bases at J, with 18 bases between. Germline V CDR1 and CDR2: SGHVS, FNYEAQ. The CDR3 sequence is 14 residues long.

The chain combines TRBV30 with TRBJ2-5; D gene unclear. CDR3 length: 13 amino acids. From germline, CDR1 is GTSNPN and CDR2 SVGIG (reference sequence). V was trimmed by 0 bases and J by 5 bases, leaving 10 bases between them. Here the CDR3 reads CAWSVQRRETQYF. Here the CDR3 DNA reads TGTGCCTGGAGTGTACAACGTCGGGAGACCCAGTACTTC.

This clonotype occurred once. The chain combines TRBV20-1 with TRBJ2-7, with 13 nucleotides matching TRBD2. CDR1 DFQATT and CDR2 SNEGSKA come from the germline V gene (reference sequence). This CDR3 has 15 residues. After removal of 3 bases from V and 4 bases from J, the junction contained 6 bases not matched to a gene. The chain's CDR3 is CSARVGTSGAYEQYF. The CDR3 DNA follows: TGCAGTGCTAGGGTGGGGACTAGCGGGGCGTACGAGCAGTACTTC.

The gene calls are TRBV29-1 and TRBJ1-6; 9 bases match TRBD1. V was clipped by 6 bases and J by 7 bases; unmatched bases: 4. The germline V gene encodes CDR1 SQVTM and CDR2 ANQGSEA. The CDR3 has 13 amino acids. CDR3 sequence: CSVQGAGNSPLHF. In DNA form, the CDR3 reads TGCAGCGTACAGGGGGCGGGAAATTCACCCCTCCACTTT.

The chain combines TRBV6-5 with TRBJ2-4; no reliable D call. The germline V gene has CDR1 MNHEY and CDR2 SVGAGI. The CDR3 extends over 15 amino acids. With 0 bases removed from V and 6 bases from J, the gap between germline ends came to 12 bases. CDR3 bases: TGTGCCAGCAGTTACTCGAGAAGGGTCAGAAACATTCAGTACTTC. Amino acids: CASSYSRRVRNIQYF.

The rearrangement links TRBV20-1 to TRBJ2-7; TRBD2 matches at 10 bases. Germline V gives CDR1 DFQATT, CDR2 SNEGSKA (reference sequence). V shed 4 bases, J shed 5 bases, and the junction held 8 bases outside the gene matches. The CDR3 has 14 residues. In DNA form, the CDR3 reads TGCAGTGCTAAAAGAGCGGGAGGGTACCACGAGCAGTACTTC. This sequence encodes CSAKRAGGYHEQYF.

A few counts support this clonotype. The chain joins TRBV12-3 or TRBV12-4 to TRBJ2-4; tentative D call: TRBD2 (6 bases). This CDR3 comprises 13 residues. V lost 5 bases to trimming and J lost 6 bases, with 11 bases between them. CDR3 sequence: CASSPLAANIQYF. The CDR3 bases are TGTGCCAGCAGTCCACTAGCTGCAAACATTCAGTACTTC.

As for this clonotype: It is likely a read error: a sequence one base away is far more abundant. The V gene is TRBV4-2, the J gene TRBJ1-1, with D hard to call. This CDR3 is built from 13 residues. Germline-derived CDR1 and CDR2 are LGHNA and YNFKEQ. The germline V and J ends were trimmed by 3 bases and 1 base, with 6 bases remaining between them. The CDR3 region has the DNA TGTGCCAGCAGCCACCCGGGGAACACTGAAGCTTTCTTT. Its protein product is CASSHPGNTEAFF.

This chain uses TRBV5-5 with TRBJ2-4; 9 nucleotides match TRBD2. The CDR3 has 15 amino acids. The germline gives CDR1 SGHKS, CDR2 YYEKEE (reference sequence). V gave up 4 bases and J gave up 8 bases; unmatched junction bases: 10. This CDR3 reads CASSIAGAGRDIQYF. CDR3 in DNA: TGTGCCAGCAGCATAGCGGGAGCTGGGAGGGACATTCAGTACTTC. The complete variable domain, with remaining parts taken from reference TRBV5-5 and TRBJ2-4, reads DAGVTQSPTHLIKTRGQQVTLRCSPISGHKSVSWYQQVLGQGPQFIFQYYEKEERGRGNFPDRFSARQFPNYSSELNVNALLLGDSALYLCASSIAGAGRDIQYFGAGTRLSVL.

CDR3 sequence reads: CASSWRAYGYTF. The DNA for the CDR3 is TGTGCCAGCAGCTGGAGAGCCTATGGCTACACCTTC. V and J are TRBV5-8 and TRBJ1-2; D remains ambiguous. This CDR3 spans 12 amino acids. The germline gives CDR1 SGHTS, CDR2 YDEGEE. The germline V and J ends were trimmed by 3 bases and 4 bases, with 7 bases remaining between them.

The chain is built from TRBV20-1 and TRBJ1-2, with D unresolved. Germline CDR1 is DFQATT and CDR2 is SNEGSKA (reference sequence). The CDR3 runs 14 residues. The V end was cut by 0 bases, the J end by 8 bases, with 16 bases between. CDR3 sequence reads: CSARDPIGPPGYTF. CDR3 sequence (DNA): TGCAGTGCTAGAGATCCCATCGGACCGCCCGGCTACACCTTC.

This clonotype showed up just a few times. This chain joins TRBV2 and TRBJ1-1, with 7 bases matching TRBD1. Germline loops: CDR1 SNHLY, CDR2 FYNNEI. Trimming at V came to 6 bases and at J to 5 bases, leaving 6 bases not matched to a gene. This CDR3 contains 13 residues. CDR3 nucleotides: TGTGCCAGCAGGGAGACAGGGTTGACTGAAGCTTTCTTT. Translated: CASRETGLTEAFF.

This clonotype was found once. The CDR3: CASSRQGRSTEAFF. In DNA form, the CDR3 reads TGTGCCAGCAGCAGACAGGGGCGAAGCACTGAAGCTTTCTTT. This chain uses TRBV27 with TRBJ1-1; 8 nucleotides align to TRBD1. The CDR3 is made up of 14 amino acids. The trim removed 6 bases at V and 4 bases at J, leaving 7 bases unmatched. Germline assignment: CDR1 MNHEY and CDR2 SMNVEV (reference sequence).

This clonotype was detected a few times. The chain joins TRBV5-1 to TRBJ1-4; 8 nucleotides agree with TRBD1. Germline CDR1 reads SGHRS; CDR2 reads YFSETQ. The V segment lost 4 bases and the J segment 0 bases; nucleotides outside the gene matches: 14. The CDR3 contains 19 residues. CDR3 in DNA: TGCGCCAGCAGCACCTATTCAACCAGGGGGCGGTCAACTAATGAAAAACTGTTTTTT. Protein: CASSTYSTRGRSTNEKLFF.

The rearrangement uses TRBV3-1 and TRBJ2-2; no reliable D call. The CDR3 runs 13 residues. Germline values: CDR1 LGHDT, CDR2 YNNKEL (reference sequence). Trimming took off 1 base at V and 6 bases at J, with 6 bases between the two ends. The CDR3 reads CASSQAQAGELFF. For the CDR3, the DNA is TGTGCCAGCAGCCAAGCCCAGGCCGGGGAGCTGTTTTTT.

This clonotype was counted ten times or more. The chain couples TRBV28 to TRBJ2-1; D is unclear. Germline V gene sequence: CDR1 MDHEN, CDR2 SYDVKM. Trimming pared 3 bases from V and 6 bases from J, leaving 12 bases between. This CDR3 is 14 amino acids long. Written as DNA, the CDR3 is TGTGCCAGCAGTTTGGGTCGTCGTCCCAATGAGCAGTTCTTC. This translates into CASSLGRRPNEQFF.

The V gene is TRBV18, the J gene TRBJ1-3, with unresolved D. Germline loops: CDR1 KGHSH, CDR2 LQKENI. This CDR3 has 15 residues. Trimming took 2 bases from V and 1 from J, leaving 9 bases between them. The CDR3 loop reads CASSPALTSGNTIYF. For the CDR3, the DNA is TGTGCCAGCTCACCAGCTCTGACATCTGGAAACACCATATATTTT.

The chain is built from TRBV2 and TRBJ2-3, with D possibly being TRBD2 (5 bases). V was shortened by 4 bases and J by 2 bases, with 13 bases between the two germline ends. Germline assignment: CDR1 SNHLY and CDR2 FYNNEI. The CDR3 extends over 15 amino acids. CDR3 DNA: TGTGCCAGCAGTGTAGATCGGGGAAACACAGATACGCAGTATTTT. Its translation: CASSVDRGNTDTQYF.

This clonotype was counted only a few times. The chain employs TRBV7-2 and TRBJ2-5; D possibly matches TRBD1 or TRBD2 (6 bases each). The CDR3 sequence is 16 residues long. With 5 bases removed from V and 5 bases from J, the gap between germline ends came to 21 bases. Germline lookup yields CDR1 SGHTA and CDR2 FQGNSA. This chain's CDR3 is CASSVPDRRRGETQYF. CDR3 DNA: TGTGCCAGCAGCGTCCCAGACAGGCGACGGGGGGAGACCCAGTACTTC.

This clonotype was detected only a few times. The V call is TRBV7-8, the J call TRBJ1-4, with TRBD1 matching 9 bases. V lost 4 bases and J lost 7; bases outside the gene matches: 10. The germline V gene encodes CDR1 SGHVS and CDR2 FQNEAQ. CDR3 length equals 16 residues. CDR3 residues: CASSSHPGQGFEKLFF. DNA of the CDR3: TGTGCCAGCAGCTCCCATCCGGGACAGGGCTTTGAAAAACTGTTTTTT.

The chain joins TRBV20-1 to TRBJ1-1; D remains unclear. The CDR3 length is 13 residues. V was shortened by 3 bases and J by 2 bases, with 10 bases between the two germline ends. Germline V gives CDR1 DFQATT, CDR2 SNEGSKA (reference sequence). The CDR3 reads CSARTGSNTEAFF. The CDR3 DNA reads as TGCAGTGCTAGGACGGGCTCCAACACTGAAGCTTTCTTT.

The gene calls are TRBV12-3 or TRBV12-4 and TRBJ2-7; D not resolved. The length of the CDR3 is 14 residues. V was trimmed by 6 bases and J by 0 bases, leaving 12 bases between them. Written as DNA, the CDR3 is TGTGCCAGCAGACCCTTGGTGGTCTCCTACGAGCAGTACTTC. It specifies CASRPLVVSYEQYF.

This clonotype was seen only a few times. The J gene is TRBJ1-4, the V gene TRBV7-2, with 9 positions matching TRBD1. The CDR3 runs 14 residues. Germline V gene lookup returns CDR1 SGHTA and CDR2 FQGNSA. V shed 5 bases and J 10 bases; nucleotides not matched to a gene: 8. The CDR3 DNA sequence: TGTGCCAGCAGCAGAACAGGGGGCGCCGGAAAACTGTTTTTT. It encodes CASSRTGGAGKLFF. Together with reference TRBV7-2 and TRBJ1-4, the CDR3 gives the full variable domain: GAGVSQSPSNKVTEKGKDVELRCDPISGHTALYWYRQSLGQGLEFLIYFQGNSAPDKSGLPSDRFSAERTGGSVSTLTIQRTQQEDSAVYLCASSRTGGAGKLFFGSGTQLSVL.

The CDR3 sequence is CSLGGQEYEQYF. In DNA form, the CDR3 reads TGCAGCCTTGGGGGGCAGGAGTACGAGCAGTACTTC. This chain connects TRBV20-1 to TRBJ2-7, with D possibly called TRBD1 or TRBD2 (6 bases each). The CDR3 is made up of 12 amino acids. The germline gives CDR1 DFQATT, CDR2 SNEGSKA (reference sequence).

This clonotype was observed at least ten times. The CDR3: CATSRHSSYEQYF. The CDR3 DNA sequence: TGTGCCACCAGTAGGCATAGCTCCTACGAGCAGTACTTC. The rearrangement links TRBV24-1 to TRBJ2-7; D ambiguous. Trimming cost V 6 bases and J 0 bases, with 8 bases left between them. In germline, CDR1 is KGHDR, CDR2 SFDVKD. The CDR3 runs to 13 residues.

This clonotype was counted a few times. The J gene is TRBJ1-4, the V gene TRBV2; 12 bases align to TRBD1. After removal of 6 bases from V and 8 bases from J, the junction contained 16 bases not matched to a gene. Germline lookup yields CDR1 SNHLY and CDR2 FYNNEI. There are 18 residues in the CDR3. The chain's CDR3 is CASSGLTGTGGGGEKLFF. The CDR3 coding sequence is TGTGCCAGCAGCGGACTAACCGGGACAGGGGGCGGGGGGGAAAAACTGTTTTTT.

The chain has TRBV9 and TRBJ2-2; 13 bases are a match to TRBD2. After removal of 2 bases from V and 2 bases from J, the junction contained 6 bases not matched to a gene. Germline CDR1 reads SGDLS; CDR2 reads YYNGEE. This CDR3 comprises 18 residues. The CDR3 region is CASSVYTSGRANTGELFF. CDR3 DNA sequence: TGTGCCAGCAGCGTCTATACTAGCGGGAGGGCCAACACCGGGGAGCTGTTTTTT.

The chain recombines TRBV30 with TRBJ2-7, with unresolved D. In germline, CDR1 is GTSNPN, CDR2 SVGIG (reference sequence). V was clipped by 0 bases and J by 2 bases, with 8 bases between them. This CDR3 spans 13 amino acids. In DNA, the CDR3 is TGTGCCTGGAGTGTTGGGTTGACCTACGAGCAGTACTTC. This codes for CAWSVGLTYEQYF.

Ten or more counts support this clonotype. The chain carries TRBV12-3 or TRBV12-4 and TRBJ1-2, with D hard to call. V was clipped by 5 bases and J by 8 bases, with 15 bases between them. CDR3 length: 13 amino acids. The CDR3 reads CASSDRGGEGYTF. The CDR3 coding sequence is TGTGCCAGCAGTGATCGGGGAGGAGAAGGCTACACCTTC.

This clonotype was counted ten times or more. This chain links TRBV6-1 with TRBJ1-2; possibly TRBD1 for D (5 bases). Between the trimmed V and J ends, which lost 2 bases and 7 bases, there was a span of 20 bases. Per germline, CDR1 MNHNS and CDR2 SASEGT. This CDR3 has 16 residues. CDR3 DNA sequence: TGTGCCAGCAGTGAAACGGGCCTGGAACGAGGGGCTGGCTACACCTTC. Protein sequence: CASSETGLERGAGYTF.